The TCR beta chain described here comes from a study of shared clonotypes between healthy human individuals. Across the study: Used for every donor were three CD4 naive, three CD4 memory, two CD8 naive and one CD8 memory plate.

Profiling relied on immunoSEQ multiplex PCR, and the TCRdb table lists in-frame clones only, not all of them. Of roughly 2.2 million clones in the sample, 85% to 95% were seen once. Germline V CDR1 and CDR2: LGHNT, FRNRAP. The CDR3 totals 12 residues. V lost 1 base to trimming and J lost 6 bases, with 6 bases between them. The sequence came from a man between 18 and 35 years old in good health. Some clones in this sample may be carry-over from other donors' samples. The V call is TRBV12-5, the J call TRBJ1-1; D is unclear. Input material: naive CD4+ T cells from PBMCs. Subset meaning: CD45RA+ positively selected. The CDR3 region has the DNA TGTGCTAGTGGTTTGGGGTTTTCTGAAGCTTTCTTT. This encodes CASGLGFSEAFF.